This T cell receptor (beta chain) came from a study of PD-1 blockade in mismatch repair-deficient tumors. The protocol was immunoSEQ multiplex PCR, while the TCRdb copy is restricted to in-frame clones and leaves out a portion. Of 70,000 to 95,000 clones listed, approximately 81% are singletons. V was shortened by 1 base and J by 1 base, with 16 bases between the two germline ends. Germline V gives CDR1 SGHTA, CDR2 FQGNSA. The CDR3 contains 17 residues. The chain recombines TRBV7-2 with TRBJ1-1; D unclear. The receptor was isolated from an adult with mismatch repair-deficient cancer. The specimen comprised peripheral blood, sampled 44 weeks after starting pembrolizumab. CDR3 region: CASSLEGSRRKNTEAFF. CDR3 coding DNA: TGTGCCAGCAGCTTAGAGGGATCCAGGCGGAAGAACACTGAAGCTTTCTTT.